The 24 T cell receptor beta chains reported below all come from one sample, sequenced in a study of T cell repertoires in aging, cancer and after chemotherapy. The template was genomic DNA from peripheral blood, not RNA. A mixed TRB-A/B primer pool amplified rearranged TRB by multiplex touch-down PCR. In TCRdb, the multiplex PCR reads were re-called with MiXCR into one record per CDR3 protein. This repertoire shows 2,500 to 3,000 distinct CDR3 sequences, around 24% found once; its top ten account for more than 9.5%. The sequenced sample was blood. Receptors were obtained from a human donor with a solid tumor.

This clonotype counts as medium-sized. This rearrangement joins TRBV5-5 to TRBJ2-7, with a weak D call TRBD2 (5 bases). Germline V gives CDR1 SGHKS, CDR2 YYEKEE (reference sequence). V shed 3 bases and J shed 1 base, with 11 bases lying between them. The CDR3 extends over 14 amino acids. CDR3 protein: CASSYITGSYEQYF. CDR3 DNA sequence: TGTGCCAGCAGCTACATTACGGGGTCCTACGAGCAGTACTTC.

This clonotype was seen only a few times. The chain combines TRBV28 with TRBJ2-7; a possible D gene is TRBD1 (5 bases). Deletions cut 5 bases from V and 0 bases from J, with 14 bases between. The CDR3 sequence is 15 residues long. Germline CDR1 is MDHEN and CDR2 is SYDVKM. The CDR3 DNA sequence: TGTGCCAGCAGTGCCGCAGGGATAAGCTCCTACGAGCAGTACTTC. Encoded protein: CASSAAGISSYEQYF.

By share of the sample, this clonotype is medium-sized (0.01 to 0.1%). This rearrangement joins TRBV18 to TRBJ2-7; TRBD1 matches at 8 bases. This CDR3 is 16 amino acids long. V shed 2 bases, J shed 2 bases, and the junction held 8 bases outside the gene matches. Germline-derived CDR1 and CDR2 are KGHSH and LQKENI. In nucleotides, the CDR3 is TGTGCCAGCTCACCAAACTCCGGGACAGGTACCTACGAGCAGTACTTC. Protein product: CASSPNSGTGTYEQYF.

This clonotype is medium-sized by share. The chain uses TRBV27 and TRBJ2-7; 7 nucleotides agree with TRBD2. V shed 6 bases and J 2 bases; nucleotides not matched to a gene: 4. The CDR3 sequence is 13 residues long. Per the germline V gene, CDR1 is MNHEY and CDR2 is SMNVEV (reference sequence). CDR3 loop: CASRPSGTYEQYF. CDR3 bases: TGTGCCAGCAGGCCCAGCGGGACCTACGAGCAGTACTTC.

As regards this clonotype: One end of the junction varies from germline; a read error may be responsible. V usage is TRBV12-3 or TRBV12-4 and J usage is TRBJ2-7; 7 bases are shared with TRBD2. This CDR3 is built from 14 residues. CDR3 nucleotide sequence: TGTTCCAGCAGAGAGCGGGACTACTCCTACGAGCAGTACTTC. This codes for CSSRERDYSYEQYF.

This clonotype is deemed medium-sized. V is TRBV15 and J is TRBJ2-7; D is ambiguous. Trimming removed 0 bases at V and 1 base at J, with 13 bases between. The CDR3 extends over 16 amino acids. In germline, CDR1 is LNHNV, CDR2 YYDKDF (reference sequence). The CDR3: CATSRDINDGSYEQYF. As DNA, the CDR3 is TGTGCCACCAGCAGAGATATTAACGACGGATCCTACGAGCAGTACTTC.

By its share, this clonotype is medium-sized (0.01 to 0.1%). The chain has TRBV12-3 or TRBV12-4 and TRBJ2-1, with 8 bases lining up with TRBD2. V trimming: 3 bases; J trimming: 8 bases; junction bases outside the gene matches: 3. The CDR3 spans 13 residues. In nucleotides, the CDR3 is TGTGCCAGCAGTTTCCGGGAGGGAGATGAGCAGTTCTTC. It translates to CASSFREGDEQFF.

V usage is TRBV5-6 and J usage is TRBJ1-4, with TRBD1 matching 8 bases. J lost 1 base, V lost 0 bases, and 2 bases had no gene match. The CDR3 is 16 amino acids. CDR1 and CDR2 (germline): SGHDT, YYEEEE. CDR3 nucleotide sequence: TGTGCCAGCAGCTTGGCTGGACAGGGAACTAATGAAAAACTGTTTTTT. This gives the protein CASSLAGQGTNEKLFF.

V gene TRBV5-1 combines with J gene TRBJ2-7; TRBD2 matches 9 bases. Germline V gene lookup returns CDR1 SGHRS and CDR2 YFSETQ. Losses at the gene ends were 3 bases for V and 5 bases for J; bases not matched to a gene: 3. CDR3 length: 13 amino acids. CDR3 loop: CASSSRGGNEQYF. The CDR3 coding sequence is TGCGCCAGCAGCTCGCGGGGGGGGAACGAGCAGTACTTC.

The sample holds a few counts of this clonotype. This chain joins TRBV20-1 and TRBJ1-6; 7 nucleotides match TRBD1. Germline trimming cut 0 bases from V and 7 bases from J; bases unmatched to any gene: 9. Per the germline V gene, CDR1 is DFQATT and CDR2 is SNEGSKA (reference sequence). The CDR3 consists of 16 residues. The CDR3 coding sequence is TGCAGTGCTAGAGACTACCGAGGGACAGTGAATTCACCCCTCCACTTT. Its translation: CSARDYRGTVNSPLHF.

Sample share makes this clonotype large (0.1 to 1%). V is TRBV30 and J is TRBJ2-3, with 7 bases fitting TRBD2. Per germline, CDR1 GTSNPN and CDR2 SVGIG (reference sequence). The CDR3 totals 15 residues. The ends lost 3 bases at V and 0 bases at J; junction bases unmatched: 6. CDR3 sequence (DNA): TGTGCCTGGAGCTGGGGACTACGGAGCACAGATACGCAGTATTTT. This translates into CAWSWGLRSTDTQYF.

This clonotype was detected a few times. It is unclear where the CDR3 begins or ends on the DNA, so no DNA is shown, and the CDR3 is as TCRdb lists it. The chain is built from TRBV7-5 and TRBJ2-5; the table gives TRBD1 as D, unverified against the DNA. TRBV7-5 is a recognized pseudogene. Both ends counted, the CDR3 spans 19 residues. The CDR3 region is CISVPAALGAGVGQETQYF.

This clonotype is classed as medium-sized (0.01 to 0.1%). This chain connects TRBV6-1 to TRBJ2-7, with 8 nucleotides matching TRBD1. Per the germline V gene, CDR1 is MNHNS and CDR2 is SASEGT. The trim removed 8 bases at V and 6 bases at J, leaving 6 bases unmatched. CDR3 size: 12 residues. The CDR3 DNA follows: TGTGCCAGCGGGGGCAGGGGGCGCGAGCAGTACTTC. This translates into CASGGRGREQYF.

The J gene is TRBJ2-7, the V gene TRBV20-1; TRBD2 matches at 8 bases. Germline CDR1 and CDR2: DFQATT and SNEGSKA (reference sequence). Unmatched junction bases numbered 13, after V lost 5 bases and J lost 4 bases. The CDR3 is 15 amino acids. CDR3 residues: CSAPELSGTSYEQYF. The CDR3, as DNA: TGCAGTGCTCCCGAACTATCCGGGACTAGTTACGAGCAGTACTTC.

In this sample, this clonotype is medium-sized. V usage is TRBV10-3 and J usage is TRBJ2-2; D is ambiguous. In germline, CDR1 is ENHRY, CDR2 SYGVKD. V lost 4 bases to trimming and J lost 6 bases, with 6 bases between them. The CDR3 consists of 12 residues. The CDR3 coding sequence is TGTGCCATCAGTGGGGCGTCCGGGGAGCTGTTTTTT. Amino acids: CAISGASGELFF.

This clonotype is medium-sized in the sample. The chain is built from TRBV19 and TRBJ1-1, with D tentatively TRBD1 (6 bases). This CDR3 contains 14 residues. The germline gives CDR1 LNHDA, CDR2 SQIVND (reference sequence). V lost 4 bases to trimming and J lost 0 bases, with 9 bases between them. Here the CDR3 reads CASSRRQVNTEAFF. CDR3 nucleotides: TGTGCCAGTAGTAGGAGACAGGTGAACACTGAAGCTTTCTTT. Full variable domain (outside the CDR3, taken from reference TRBV19 and TRBJ1-1): DGGITQSPKYLFRKEGQNVTLSCEQNLNHDAMYWYRQDPGQGLRLIYYSQIVNDFQKGDIAEGYSVSREKKESFPLTVTSAQKNPTAFYLCASSRRQVNTEAFFGQGTRLTVV.

This clonotype counts as medium-sized. The chain joins TRBV19 to TRBJ1-3; possible D gene TRBD1, 5 bases. Germline CDR1 and CDR2: LNHDA and SQIVND (reference sequence). V was shortened by 6 bases and J by 2 bases, with 11 bases between the two germline ends. This CDR3 contains 14 residues. CDR3 bases: TGTGCCAGTAGCACAGGAGCCACTGGAAACACCATATATTTT. Translating it yields CASSTGATGNTIYF.

The chain is built from TRBV11-2 and TRBJ2-5; D possibly corresponds to TRBD2 (6 bases). This CDR3 is built from 15 residues. V was pared by 5 bases and J by 0 bases, with 13 bases between. Germline V gene data show CDR1 as SGHAT and CDR2 as FQNNGV. The CDR3 coding sequence is TGTGCCAGCAGCCGGGACTGGGGCGACCAAGAGACCCAGTACTTC. Amino acids: CASSRDWGDQETQYF. Looking up the rest from reference TRBV11-2 and TRBJ2-5 gives the full variable domain: EAGVAQSPRYKIIEKRQSVAFWCNPISGHATLYWYQQILGQGPKLLIQFQNNGVVDDSQLPKDRFSAERLKGVDSTLKIQPAKLEDSAVYLCASSRDWGDQETQYFGPGTRLLVL.

V is TRBV10-1 and J is TRBJ2-7, with 7 bases fitting TRBD1. This CDR3 is built from 14 residues. Germline CDR1 WNHNN, CDR2 SYGVQD (reference sequence). V trimming: 5 bases; J trimming: 6 bases; junction bases outside the gene matches: 10. The CDR3 loop is CASSPGTAIPEQYF. CDR3 nucleotide sequence: TGCGCCAGCAGTCCCGGGACAGCCATTCCCGAGCAGTACTTC.

In its sample, this clonotype is medium-sized (0.01 to 0.1%). V is TRBV10-3 and J is TRBJ2-3, with D hard to call. V dropped 7 bases and J dropped 2 bases, with 10 bases sitting between them. The V gene's germline CDR1 is ENHRY and CDR2 SYGVKD. This CDR3 is built from 13 residues. The CDR3 DNA reads as TGTGCCATCAATGGCCAGGCCACAGATACGCAGTATTTT. Protein sequence: CAINGQATDTQYF.

The rearrangement joins TRBV11-2 to TRBJ2-4, with 14 positions matching TRBD2. Germline CDR1 SGHAT, CDR2 FQNNGV. This CDR3 has 17 amino acids. V lost 4 bases to trimming and J lost 2 bases; unmatched junction nucleotides: 4. The CDR3 sequence: CASSSRTSGRPKNIQYF. Here the CDR3 DNA reads TGTGCCAGCAGCTCGCGGACTAGCGGGAGGCCCAAAAACATTCAGTACTTC. The variable domain in full, completed from reference TRBV11-2 and TRBJ2-4, reads EAGVAQSPRYKIIEKRQSVAFWCNPISGHATLYWYQQILGQGPKLLIQFQNNGVVDDSQLPKDRFSAERLKGVDSTLKIQPAKLEDSAVYLCASSSRTSGRPKNIQYFGAGTRLSVL.

Concerning this clonotype itself: Given a much more abundant clone one base away, this may be a read error. This sequence joins TRBV7-2 and TRBJ2-1; no firm D call. CDR3 length: 13 residues. Germline CDR1 and CDR2: SGHTA and FQGNSA. V was trimmed by 5 bases and J by 11 bases, leaving 16 bases between them. The CDR3 protein is CASSIRLEKKQFF. CDR3 nucleotide sequence: TGTGCCAGCAGCATCAGACTGGAGAAGAAGCAGTTCTTC.

This clonotype rates as medium-sized (0.01 to 0.1%). The gene calls are TRBV15 and TRBJ2-3, with 7 bases matching TRBD2. V shed 3 bases and J 0 bases; nucleotides not matched to a gene: 6. CDR3 length: 16 amino acids. Germline V gene lookup returns CDR1 LNHNV and CDR2 YYDKDF (reference sequence). The CDR3 protein is CATSRGGLVSTDTQYF. DNA of the CDR3: TGTGCCACCAGCAGGGGAGGGTTGGTGAGCACAGATACGCAGTATTTT.

This chain connects TRBV27 to TRBJ2-3; 10 positions agree with TRBD2. Germline CDR1 reads MNHEY; CDR2 reads SMNVEV (reference sequence). The CDR3 covers 15 residues. The ends lost 6 bases at V and 3 bases at J; junction bases unmatched: 6. The CDR3 spells CASSTTSGKTDTQYF. The CDR3 DNA follows: TGTGCCAGCAGCACCACTAGCGGGAAGACAGATACGCAGTATTTT.